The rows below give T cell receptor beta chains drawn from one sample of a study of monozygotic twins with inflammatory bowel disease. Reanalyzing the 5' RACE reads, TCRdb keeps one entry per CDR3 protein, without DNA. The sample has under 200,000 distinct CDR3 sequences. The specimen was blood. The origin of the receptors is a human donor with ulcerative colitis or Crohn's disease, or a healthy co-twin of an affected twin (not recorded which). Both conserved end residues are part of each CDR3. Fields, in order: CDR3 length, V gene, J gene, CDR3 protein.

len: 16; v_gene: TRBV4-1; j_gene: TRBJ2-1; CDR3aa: CASSQDGLGPYNEQFF
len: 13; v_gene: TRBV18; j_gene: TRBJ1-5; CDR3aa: CASSPESNQPQHF
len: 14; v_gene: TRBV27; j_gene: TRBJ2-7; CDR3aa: CASSLSGTRDEQYF
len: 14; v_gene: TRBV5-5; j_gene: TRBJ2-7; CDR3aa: CASSLPQVSYEQYF
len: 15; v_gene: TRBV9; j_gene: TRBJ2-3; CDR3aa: CASSVGSSGTDTQYF
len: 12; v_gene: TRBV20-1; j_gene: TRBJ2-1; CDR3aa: CSARATWDEQFF
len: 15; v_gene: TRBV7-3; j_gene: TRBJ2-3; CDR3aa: CASSLPQTNTDTQYF
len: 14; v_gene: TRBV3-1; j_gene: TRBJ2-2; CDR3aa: CASSQLGNTGELFF
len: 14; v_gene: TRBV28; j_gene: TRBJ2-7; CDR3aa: CASSLWGSGYEQYF
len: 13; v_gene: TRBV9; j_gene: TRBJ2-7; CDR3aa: CAREGRGNYEQYF
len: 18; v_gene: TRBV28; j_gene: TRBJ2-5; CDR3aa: CASSSGTSGITYQETQYF
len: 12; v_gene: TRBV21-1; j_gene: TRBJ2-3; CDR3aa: CARKNRPDTQYF
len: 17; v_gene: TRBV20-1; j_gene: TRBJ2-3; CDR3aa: CSAIGTSGRASPDTQYF
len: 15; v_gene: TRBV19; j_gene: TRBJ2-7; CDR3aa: CASTQVGQGAYEQYF
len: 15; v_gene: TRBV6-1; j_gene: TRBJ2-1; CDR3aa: CASSERREGLNEQFF
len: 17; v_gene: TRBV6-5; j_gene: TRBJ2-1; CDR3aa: CASSYGWPGSSYNEQFF
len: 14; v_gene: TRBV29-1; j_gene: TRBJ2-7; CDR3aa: CSVEAGQGTYEQYF
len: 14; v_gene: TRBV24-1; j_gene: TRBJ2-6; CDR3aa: CATSGVSGANVLTF
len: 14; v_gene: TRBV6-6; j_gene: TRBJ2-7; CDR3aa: CASIPGQRAYEQYF
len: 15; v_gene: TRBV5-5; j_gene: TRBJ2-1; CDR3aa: CASSSGQGPTNEQFF
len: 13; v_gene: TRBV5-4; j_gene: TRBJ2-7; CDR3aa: CASSLRGAREQYF
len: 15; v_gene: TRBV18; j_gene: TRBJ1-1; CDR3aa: CASSPRAGTNTEAFF
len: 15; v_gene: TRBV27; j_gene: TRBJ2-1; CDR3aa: CASSSPFRGVGEQFF
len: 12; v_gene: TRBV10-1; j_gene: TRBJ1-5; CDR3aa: CASSESSQPQHF